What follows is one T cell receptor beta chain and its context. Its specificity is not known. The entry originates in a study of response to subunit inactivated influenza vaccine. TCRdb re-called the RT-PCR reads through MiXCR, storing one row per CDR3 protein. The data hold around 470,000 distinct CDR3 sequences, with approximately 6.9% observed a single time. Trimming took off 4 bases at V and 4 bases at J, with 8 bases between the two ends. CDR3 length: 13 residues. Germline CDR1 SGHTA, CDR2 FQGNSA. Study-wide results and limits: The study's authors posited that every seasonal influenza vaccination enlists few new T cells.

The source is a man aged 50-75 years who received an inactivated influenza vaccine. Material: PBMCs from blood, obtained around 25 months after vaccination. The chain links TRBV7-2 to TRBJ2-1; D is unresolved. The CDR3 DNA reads TGTGCCAGCAGCTCCACACAATACAATGAGCAGTTCTTC. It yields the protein CASSSTQYNEQFF.